This T cell receptor beta chain was observed in a study of blood T cells in healthy people across ages. Regarding the study as a whole: A roughly linear fall in TCR beta diversity per million T cells was seen with increasing age.

Note on this clonotype: No antigen is known for it.

Using a J-beta primer mix together with a sample-barcoded 5' primer, a second PCR was run for roughly 7 to 11 cycles. Every individual sample yielded 2.5 million or more paired-end reads (each containing CDR3). TCRdb itself ran the 5' RACE reads through MiXCR, one entry per CDR3 protein. The sample consists of some 1,000,000 distinct CDR3 sequences, under 30% of them appearing once. V dropped 6 bases and J dropped 4; count of bases not matched to a gene: 4. The CDR3 sequence is 13 residues long. This same sample was also taken into another study, of T cells of mothers and their children. As that study records: During the second PCR, the M1S primer introduced sample barcodes along with 2-4 random nucleotides. Reads recorded for TCR beta CDR3 numbered over 9 million per mother and some 2.7 million per child.

Material: blood. The sequence derives from a girl aged 2 to 10 in good health. V usage is TRBV12-3 or TRBV12-4 and J usage is TRBJ2-5; 8 bases agree with TRBD2. In DNA form, the CDR3 reads TGTGCCAGCAGCCAAGCGGGAGTAGAGACCCAGTACTTC. Its protein product is CASSQAGVETQYF.